These T cell receptor beta chains were read from a single sample in a study of blood T cell repertoires in COVID-19. Using immunoSEQ multiplex PCR, the repertoire was profiled, and TCRdb retains in-frame clones only, with some absent. The data contain 150,000 to 200,000 clones, approximately 80% of them singletons. Sequenced input: PBMCs or T cells enriched from blood (not recorded which). The source of these receptors is a man aged 45 to 65 who had recovered from COVID-19. Both conserved end residues are part of each CDR3.

>15|TRBV4-1|TRBJ1-5
CASSQETGSGGPQHF
>15|TRBV6-6|TRBJ1-4
CASTPREGGSEKLFF
>13|TRBV12-3/TRBV12-4|TRBJ2-2
CASSRLLTGELFF
>13|TRBV7-3|TRBJ1-1
CASSSTGITEAFF
>15|TRBV24-1|TRBJ2-3
CATSDTGQGTDTQYF
>17|TRBV5-1|TRBJ2-1
CASSLGLTSGTYNEQFF
>13|TRBV29-1|TRBJ1-3
CSVRQRSGNTIYF
>12|TRBV30|TRBJ1-2
CAWIGRDYGYTF
>18|TRBV9|TRBJ1-6
CASSVSGSSGQASWPLHF
>14|TRBV11-2|TRBJ1-1
CASSPGVTGTEAFF
>15|TRBV27|TRBJ2-3
CASSLGAGGPDTQYF
>18|TRBV5-4|TRBJ2-1
CASSAGGLAGSSYNEQFF
>14|TRBV3-1/TRBV3-2|TRBJ2-2
CASSGRAEAGELFF
>16|TRBV5-1|TRBJ2-7
CASSLGSAGGTYEQYF
>15|TRBV5-6|TRBJ1-5
CASSSLQYRGQPQHF
>13|TRBV28|TRBJ2-5
CASRRQGAETQYF
>14|TRBV5-1|TRBJ1-4
CASSPGTDNEKLFF
>20|TRBV3-1/TRBV3-2|TRBJ1-1
CASSQDGVRQGGTVNTEAFF
>15|TRBV14|TRBJ1-2
CASSPRVDSAYGYTF
>15|TRBV28|TRBJ1-2
CASRDMGRGHYGYTF
>14|TRBV18|TRBJ2-5
CASSLDRDEETQYF
>12|TRBV29-1|TRBJ2-1
CSVVAGPNEQFF